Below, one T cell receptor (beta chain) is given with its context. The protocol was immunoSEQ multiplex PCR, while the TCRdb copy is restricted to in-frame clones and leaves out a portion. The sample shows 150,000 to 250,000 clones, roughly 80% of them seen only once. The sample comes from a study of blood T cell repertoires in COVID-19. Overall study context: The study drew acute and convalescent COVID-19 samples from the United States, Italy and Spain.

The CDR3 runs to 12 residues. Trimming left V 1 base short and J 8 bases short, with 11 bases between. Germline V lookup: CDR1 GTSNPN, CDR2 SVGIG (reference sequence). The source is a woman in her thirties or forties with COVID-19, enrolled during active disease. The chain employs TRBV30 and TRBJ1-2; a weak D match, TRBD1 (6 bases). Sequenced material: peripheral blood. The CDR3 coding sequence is TGTGCCTGGAGTGCCTACAGGGAGGGCTACACCTTC. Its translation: CAWSAYREGYTF.